One and the same sample provided the 3 T cell receptor beta chains below, sequenced in a study of identical twins. TCRdb re-analysed the 5' RACE reads in MiXCR, keeping a single row per CDR3 protein. The top ten hold around 9% of the sample, which has approximately 240,000 distinct CDR3 sequences, about 14% seen once. The sample consisted of memory (CD45RO+) T cells sorted from blood. The receptors come from a woman aged 18-30 years in good health.

This chain uses TRBV6-2 or TRBV6-3 with TRBJ1-5; possible D gene TRBD1, 6 bases. The V end was cut by 3 bases, the J end by 2 bases, with 11 bases between. CDR1 is MNHEY, CDR2 SVGEGT, per germline. CDR3 size: 15 residues. CDR3 DNA: TGTGCCAGCAGTTATATACAGGGTGGCAATCAGCCCCAGCATTTT. Protein: CASSYIQGGNQPQHF.

In this sample, this clonotype turned up many times. The chain employs TRBV12-3 or TRBV12-4 and TRBJ1-4; D perhaps matches TRBD1 (5 bases). V lost 6 bases and J lost 6, with 17 bases in between. The CDR3 consists of 15 residues. The CDR3 region is CASSSPRQGDEKLFF. The CDR3 nucleotides are TGTGCCAGCAGCTCTCCCCGGCAGGGTGATGAAAAACTGTTTTTT.

This clonotype was observed many times. The chain joins TRBV27 to TRBJ1-1; TRBD1 matches 9 bases. Germline V gives CDR1 MNHEY, CDR2 SMNVEV (reference sequence). V was pared by 6 bases and J by 0 bases, with 5 bases of the junction left unmatched. The CDR3 spans 15 residues. The CDR3 sequence is CASSPTGGMNTEAFF. The CDR3 bases are TGTGCCAGCAGCCCGACAGGGGGGATGAACACTGAAGCTTTCTTT.